A selection of T cell receptor beta chains follows, all from one sample in a study of radiation and T cells in renal cell carcinoma. Sequencing used immunoSEQ multiplex PCR; TCRdb keeps in-frame clones, though not all of them. Here the sample spans approximately 45,000 clones, 83% being singletons. The sequenced sample was blood, obtained from a patient whose treatment included radiotherapy and nephrectomy. These TCRs come from a woman aged 70-85 years with renal cell carcinoma. Both conserved end residues are part of each CDR3. D genes are given only for firm matches. Clone sizes are given selectively: once, few, many, or a class where the clone is expanded.

v_gene	abundance	len	d_gene	j_gene	CDR3nt	CDR3aa
TRBV4-3	.	14	.	TRBJ1-5	TGCGCCAGCAGCCAAGATAGGGGGAGTCAGCCCCAGCATTTT	CASSQDRGSQPQHF
TRBV6-1	.	9	.	TRBJ2-5	TGTGCCAGCAACGGAGGCCAGTACTTC	CASNGGQYF
TRBV2	.	12	.	TRBJ2-7	TGTGCCAGCAGACGGCCAGGGGACGAGCAGTACTTC	CASRRPGDEQYF
TRBV5-6	.	15	TRBD1	TRBJ1-2	TGTGCCAGCAGCACCCGGACAGGGGGCCGATATGGCTACACCTTC	CASSTRTGGRYGYTF
TRBV5-1	.	12	.	TRBJ1-1	TGCGCCAGCAGCCCCGGGGAGGGTGAAGCTTTCTTT	CASSPGEGEAFF
TRBV6-5	.	15	TRBD2	TRBJ2-7	TGTGCCAGCAGTTACGGGACTAGCGGTACCTACGAGCAGTACTTC	CASSYGTSGTYEQYF
TRBV5-1	.	14	TRBD2	TRBJ2-7	TGCGCCAGCAGCTTGACTAGCGGGAGAGACGAGCAGTACTTC	CASSLTSGRDEQYF
TRBV7-2	once	17	.	TRBJ1-4	TGTGCCAGCAGCGTTTTACAGGAGGCGTCAACTAATGAAAAACTGTTTTTT	CASSVLQEASTNEKLFF
TRBV19	.	16	TRBD2	TRBJ2-5	TGTGCCAGTACCCCCGGGGGGCGGGGGGTTTTGGAGACCCAGTACTTC	CASTPGGRGVLETQYF
TRBV9	few	13	.	TRBJ1-4	TGTGCCAGCAGCGTATCCCCCGCTGAAAAACTGTTTTTT	CASSVSPAEKLFF
TRBV9	.	15	.	TRBJ2-5	TGTGCCAGCAGCACACGCTGGGGGGCCGGGGAGACCCAGTACTTC	CASSTRWGAGETQYF